A selection of T cell receptor beta chains follows, all from one sample in a study of blood T cell repertoires in COVID-19. The protocol was immunoSEQ multiplex PCR, while the TCRdb copy is restricted to in-frame clones and leaves out a portion. The sample holds 310,000 or so clones; 87% are singletons and the top ten take 1%. The material sequenced was peripheral blood. These receptors all come from a man aged 50 or older with active or convalescent COVID-19. Both conserved end residues are part of each CDR3. Each record gives: V gene, J gene, clone size, CDR3 protein. Clone sizes are given selectively: once, few, many, or a class where the clone is expanded.

TRBV28,TRBJ2-5,.,CASSNSGLETQYF
TRBV6-5,TRBJ1-5,.,CASSLPGGSNQPQHF
TRBV21-1,TRBJ2-3,.,CASSKEKARRGDTQYF
TRBV30,TRBJ1-2,.,CAWSKSGAHGYTF
TRBV6-2/TRBV6-3,TRBJ1-4,.,CASSFLTGGDEKLFF
TRBV7-8,TRBJ2-7,.,CASGGKIYEQYF
TRBV19,TRBJ2-3,.,CATLGLAADTQYF
TRBV5-5,TRBJ2-5,.,CASSSHGQPLQETQYF
TRBV6-5,TRBJ1-1,.,CASSYSGVGMITEAFF
TRBV6-5,TRBJ2-3,.,CAGGEGVPERQYF
TRBV6-2/TRBV6-3,TRBJ1-2,few,CASSDRGDGYTF
TRBV28,TRBJ1-1,once,CASSLGYRASTEAFF
TRBV28,TRBJ1-2,.,CASSLSGMGGYTF
TRBV2,TRBJ2-1,.,CASRDHARAEGSNEQFF
TRBV7-3,TRBJ2-1,.,CASSSSGGGYNEQFF
TRBV3-1/TRBV3-2,TRBJ1-5,.,CASSRTDTSNQPQHF
TRBV5-1,TRBJ1-6,.,CASSIGTANSPLHF
TRBV6-5,TRBJ1-2,.,CASSYSTGSANYGYTF
TRBV13,TRBJ1-1,.,CASSPHWTGQDTEAFF
TRBV18,TRBJ1-6,.,CASSPPGSSYNSPLHF
TRBV10-3,TRBJ1-2,.,CAISEGTGNYGYTF
TRBV11-2,TRBJ2-7,few,CASSLPAGSSYEQYF
TRBV5-1,TRBJ2-1,.,CASSGTSGISNEQFF
TRBV10-3,TRBJ1-2,.,CAISDWTGDYGYTF
TRBV10-3,TRBJ1-1,.,CAISEGSYTEAFF
TRBV30,TRBJ1-5,few,CAWSRTGGQPQHF
TRBV2,TRBJ2-1,.,CASRGAALYNEQFF
TRBV20-1,TRBJ2-3,.,CSASLSVEADTQYF
TRBV7-6,TRBJ1-6,.,CASSLATGAHSPLHF
TRBV10-3,TRBJ2-5,.,CAIRKTGAVRETQYF
TRBV5-5,TRBJ1-5,once,CASSLAPGVYQPQHF
TRBV27,TRBJ2-7,.,CASSPQGKGYEQYF
TRBV7-2,TRBJ2-1,.,CASSLASGGFTYNEQFF
TRBV2,TRBJ1-1,.,CASRKGEGTEAFF
TRBV7-2,TRBJ1-3,few,CASSPDRASGNTIYF
TRBV7-9,TRBJ2-2,.,CASSLAGGPRELFF
TRBV5-4,TRBJ1-2,.,CASSLEGVLSGYTF
TRBV2,TRBJ2-7,.,CASSRSSGGPYEQYF
TRBV21-1,TRBJ1-6,.,CASIGQPLNSPLHF
TRBV19,TRBJ1-1,.,CASSLQGAGTEAFF
TRBV7-6,TRBJ1-1,.,CASKGGPLGDTEAFF
TRBV30,TRBJ1-5,.,CAWSATGMAQHF